These 27 T cell receptor beta chains were all obtained from the same sample, sequenced in a study of cytomegalovirus exposure and HLA in healthy donors. With 60 Vbeta and 13 Jbeta primers, the PCR was carried out. The repertoire was sequenced with immunoSEQ multiplex PCR; TCRdb's copy has only in-frame clones and lacks some. This table has around 160,000 clones, 80% to 85% appearing once. Sequencing was performed on PBMCs. These receptors originate from a male donor in good health and CMV-seropositive.

This clone has only one observation. The chain uses TRBV6-5 and TRBJ2-5; TRBD2 matches 8 bases. CDR3 length: 15 residues. Germline lookup yields CDR1 MNHEY and CDR2 SVGAGI. J lost 7 bases, V lost 2 bases, and 9 bases had no gene match. The CDR3 DNA sequence: TGTGCCAGCAGTTACATCGGGAGGGAGGTGGGGACCCAGTACTTC. Protein product: CASSYIGREVGTQYF.

As concerns this clone: One end of the junction does not line up with germline, which may come from a read error. The chain has TRBV4-3 and TRBJ2-7; 13 bases match TRBD2. The CDR3 has 17 amino acids. Germline values: CDR1 LGHNA, CDR2 YSLEER. The CDR3 DNA sequence: TGCGCCAGCAGCCTTACTAGCGGGGGGGCCTTAGGCCACGAGCGGTACTTC. Protein product: CASSLTSGGALGHERYF.

CDR3 sequence (DNA): TGTGCCAGCAGTTTACGGGGAGGACAGGGGGCCTATGGCTACACCTTC. The encoded protein is CASSLRGGQGAYGYTF. The rearrangement joins TRBV28 to TRBJ1-2; 11 bases align to TRBD1. The V gene end was trimmed by 2 bases and the J gene end by 4 bases; junction bases not matched to a gene: 6. Germline CDR1 MDHEN, CDR2 SYDVKM. This CDR3 has 16 amino acids.

For this clone: In this CDR3 the conserved last residue, phenylalanine or tryptophan, is missing, so a read error is likely. V and J are TRBV7-2 and TRBJ1-2; a weak D match, TRBD1 (6 bases). The CDR3 sequence is 13 residues long. Germline assignment: CDR1 SGHTA and CDR2 FQGNSA. The V end lost 5 bases, the J end lost 8 bases, and 15 bases lay between the germline ends. This chain's CDR3 is CASSIDRRDGYTL. CDR3 nucleotide sequence: TGTGCCAGCAGCATTGACAGGAGAGACGGCTACACCCTC.

The chain employs TRBV5-4 and TRBJ2-7, with 7 positions matching TRBD1. V lost 0 bases and J lost 0; bases outside the gene matches: 6. The CDR3 totals 16 residues. Germline V gives CDR1 SGHNT, CDR2 YYREEE (reference sequence). The CDR3 reads CASSLGQGVSSYEQYF. The CDR3, as DNA: TGTGCCAGCAGCTTGGGGCAGGGGGTAAGCTCCTACGAGCAGTACTTC.

This rearrangement joins TRBV7-2 to TRBJ1-2, with D unresolved. The germline V gene has CDR1 SGHTA and CDR2 FQGNSA. The CDR3 consists of 15 residues. Trimming left V 1 base short and J 0 bases short, with 9 bases between. The CDR3 DNA is TGTGCCAGCAGCTTAGGGCCGTCAACTAACTATGGCTACACCTTC. Protein product: CASSLGPSTNYGYTF.

The chain combines TRBV5-4 with TRBJ2-7; 10 bases are shared with TRBD2. Trimming cost V 4 bases and J 8 bases; bases outside gene matches: 9. This CDR3 is 14 amino acids long. Germline CDR1 SGHNT, CDR2 YYREEE (reference sequence). The CDR3, as DNA: TGTGCCAGCAGCCCGAGCGGGAGGGGTAAGAAGCAGTACTTC. Protein: CASSPSGRGKKQYF. Supplemented by reference TRBV5-4 and TRBJ2-7, the full variable domain reads ETGVTQSPTHLIKTRGQQVTLRCSSQSGHNTVSWYQQALGQGPQFIFQYYREEENGRGNFPPRFSGLQFPNYSSELNVNALELDDSALYLCASSPSGRGKKQYFGPGTRLTVT.

This clone has only one observation. This chain joins TRBV4-3 and TRBJ1-4; 9 nucleotides align to TRBD1. With 4 bases clipped from V and 8 bases from J, the junction kept 11 bases outside the gene matches. This CDR3 comprises 16 residues. Germline V lookup: CDR1 LGHNA, CDR2 YSLEER. The CDR3, as DNA: TGCGCCAGCAGCCGCCACCGGACAGGGGACGGGGAAAAACTGTTTTTT. It is translated as CASSRHRTGDGEKLFF.

This clone was recorded once. CDR3 sequence: CAWMRSLNYGYTF. For the CDR3, the DNA is TGTGCCTGGATGAGGTCCCTTAACTATGGCTACACCTTC. The V and J genes are TRBV30 and TRBJ1-2; D is undetermined. The CDR3 totals 13 residues. V was cut by 4 bases and J by 1 base, with 10 bases left in between. Germline CDR1 reads GTSNPN; CDR2 reads SVGIG (reference sequence). The whole variable domain, remainder taken from reference TRBV30 and TRBJ1-2, is SQTIHQWPATLVQPVGSPLSLECTVEGTSNPNLYWYRQAAGRGLQLLFYSVGIGQISSEVPQNLSASRPQDRQFILSSKKLLLSDSGFYLCAWMRSLNYGYTFGSGTRLTVV.

The genes are TRBV7-6 and TRBJ2-7; TRBD1 agrees at 7 bases. CDR1 is SGHVS and CDR2 is FNYEAQ in the germline V gene. J lost 3 bases, V lost 5 bases, and 4 bases had no gene match. The CDR3 is 13 amino acids. The CDR3 sequence is CASSIGTDYEQYF. CDR3 in DNA: TGTGCCAGCAGCATCGGGACAGACTACGAGCAGTACTTC.

The CDR3 coding sequence is TGTGCCAGCAGCCTTTGGGAGCGGAGCTCCTACAATGAGCAGTTCTTC. Translated, it gives CASSLWERSSYNEQFF. V is TRBV14 and J is TRBJ2-1; D is perhaps TRBD2 (5 bases). CDR1 is SGHDN, CDR2 FVKESK, per germline. The CDR3 loop spans 16 amino acids. Trimming took 4 bases from V and 0 from J, leaving 13 bases between them.

The sample holds one count of this clone. This chain uses TRBV6-1 with TRBJ1-2; 7 bases map to TRBD1. The CDR3 has 15 amino acids. V gave up 3 bases and J gave up 7 bases; unmatched junction bases: 11. CDR1 and CDR2 (germline): MNHNS, SASEGT. Written as DNA, the CDR3 is TGTGCCAGCAGTGACCCCCGACAGGGTAGGTTTGGCTACACCTTC. This codes for CASSDPRQGRFGYTF.

The chain uses TRBV5-1 and TRBJ2-5, with 7 bases lining up with TRBD2. Germline values: CDR1 SGHRS, CDR2 YFSETQ. This CDR3 has 15 amino acids. Unmatched junction bases numbered 10, after V lost 4 bases and J lost 4 bases. The CDR3 region is CASSVGTSGGETQYF. The CDR3 coding sequence is TGCGCCAGCAGCGTAGGGACCTCGGGGGGAGAGACCCAGTACTTC.

The gene calls are TRBV7-6 and TRBJ1-1; perhaps TRBD1 as D (5 bases). Per the germline V gene, CDR1 is SGHVS and CDR2 is FNYEAQ. Trimming removed 5 bases at V and 1 base at J, with 11 bases between. The length of the CDR3 is 14 residues. This chain's CDR3 is CASSPGLSNTEAFF. The CDR3 coding sequence is TGTGCCAGCAGCCCGGGACTGTCGAACACTGAAGCTTTCTTT.

This chain joins TRBV6-6 and TRBJ1-1, with 11 positions matching TRBD1. The CDR3 loop spans 15 amino acids. Losses at the gene ends were 6 bases for V and 5 bases for J; bases not matched to a gene: 8. Germline V CDR1 and CDR2: MNHNY, SVGAGI (reference sequence). Here the CDR3 DNA reads TGTGCCAGCAGCCTACGGGGGACAGGGGGGACTGAAGCTTTCTTT. This codes for CASSLRGTGGTEAFF.

The J gene is TRBJ2-7, the V gene TRBV11-2; 9 nucleotides align to TRBD1. This CDR3 contains 14 residues. In germline, CDR1 is SGHAT, CDR2 FQNNGV. V trimming: 4 bases; J trimming: 1 base; junction bases outside the gene matches: 2. Written as DNA, the CDR3 is TGTGCCAGCAGCTCAGACAGGGGGTCCTACGAGCAGTACTTC. Its translation is CASSSDRGSYEQYF.

The V call is TRBV6-5, the J call TRBJ1-1; D is unresolved. V shed 6 bases and J shed 1 base, with 9 bases lying between them. This CDR3 has 13 residues. Looked up from germline, CDR1 is MNHEY and CDR2 is SVGAGI. The CDR3 DNA follows: TGTGCCAGCAGAGGCAGGCCGAACACTGAAGCTTTCTTT. Translated: CASRGRPNTEAFF.

The J gene is TRBJ1-5, the V gene TRBV19; 8 positions match TRBD1. Germline assignment: CDR1 LNHDA and CDR2 SQIVND (reference sequence). The CDR3 runs to 15 residues. Unmatched junction bases numbered 2, after V lost 4 bases and J lost 0 bases. The CDR3 DNA reads as TGTGCCAGTAGTAGACAGGGGAATAGCAATCAGCCCCAGCATTTT. It yields the protein CASSRQGNSNQPQHF. The variable domain in full, completed from reference TRBV19 and TRBJ1-5, reads DGGITQSPKYLFRKEGQNVTLSCEQNLNHDAMYWYRQDPGQGLRLIYYSQIVNDFQKGDIAEGYSVSREKKESFPLTVTSAQKNPTAFYLCASSRQGNSNQPQHFGDGTRLSIL.

The gene calls are TRBV25-1 and TRBJ1-3; D is possibly TRBD1 (6 bases). Trimming took off 1 base at V and 16 bases at J, with 14 bases between the two ends. Germline V lookup: CDR1 MGHDK, CDR2 SYGVNS. The CDR3 is made up of 12 amino acids. The CDR3 protein is CASSELGARLYF. CDR3 nucleotide sequence: TGTGCCAGCAGTGAATTGGGGGCCCGCTTGTATTTT.

V and J are TRBV9 and TRBJ1-4; tentatively, D is TRBD1 (6 bases). Trimming stripped 4 bases from V and 0 bases from J, with 13 bases between. There are 16 residues in the CDR3. Germline CDR1 and CDR2: SGDLS and YYNGEE. The CDR3 region is CASSPRPGATNEKLFF. The CDR3 nucleotides read TGTGCCAGCAGCCCGCGCCCAGGGGCAACTAATGAAAAACTGTTTTTT.

As DNA, the CDR3 is TGTGCCAGCAGTCTTAGACAGGGCAACACCGGGGAGCTGTTTTTT. As protein: CASSLRQGNTGELFF. The rearrangement uses TRBV6-1 and TRBJ2-2; 7 bases map to TRBD1. J lost 2 bases, V lost 5 bases, and 5 bases had no gene match. CDR3 length: 15 residues. CDR1 is MNHNS and CDR2 is SASEGT in the germline V gene.

The chain is built from TRBV7-2 and TRBJ2-3; D may be TRBD2 (5 bases). V shed 7 bases and J shed 1 base, with 18 bases lying between them. This CDR3 has 16 residues. Looked up from germline, CDR1 is SGHTA and CDR2 is FQGNSA. CDR3 protein: CASTPSGKRGTDTQYF. The CDR3 DNA reads TGTGCCAGCACACCGAGCGGAAAGCGTGGCACAGATACGCAGTATTTT.

The chain employs TRBV4-3 and TRBJ2-5, with TRBD1 matching over 7 bases. V gave up 0 bases and J gave up 3 bases; unmatched junction bases: 4. CDR3 length: 15 amino acids. Germline lookup yields CDR1 LGHNA and CDR2 YSLEER. DNA for the CDR3: TGCGCCAGCAGCCAAGACGTAGGGACAGAAGAGACCCAGTACTTC. Translating gives CASSQDVGTEETQYF.

V is TRBV6-5 and J is TRBJ2-1; 9 positions agree with TRBD2. The CDR3 loop spans 14 amino acids. The V gene's germline CDR1 is MNHEY and CDR2 SVGAGI. Trimming at V came to 5 bases and at J to 6 bases, leaving 5 bases not matched to a gene. CDR3 DNA sequence: TGTGCCAGCAGTAGTAGCGGGGGAGGCAATGAGCAGTTCTTC. It codes for CASSSSGGGNEQFF.

In regard to this clone: Relative to the germline gene, one junction end is altered; a read error may explain this. The rearrangement links TRBV4-3 to TRBJ2-6; D is perhaps TRBD1 (5 bases). Germline-derived CDR1 and CDR2 are LGHNA and YSLEER. This CDR3 region has 15 residues. In DNA, the CDR3 is TGCGCCAGCAGCCAAGGACGGGCTGGGGCCAACGGCCTGACTTTC. Translated, it gives CASSQGRAGANGLTF.

The genes are TRBV6-5 and TRBJ1-1; 7 bases line up with TRBD1. This CDR3 comprises 13 residues. With V trimmed by 4 bases and J by 2 bases, 1 base remained unmatched. Germline V gene sequence: CDR1 MNHEY, CDR2 SVGAGI. The CDR3 sequence: CASSWDSNTEAFF. CDR3 bases: TGTGCCAGCAGTTGGGACAGCAACACTGAAGCTTTCTTT.

This clone was observed a single time. This rearrangement joins TRBV5-4 to TRBJ2-5, with D hard to call. The CDR3 extends over 14 amino acids. The germline V gene has CDR1 SGHNT and CDR2 YYREEE (reference sequence). V dropped 2 bases and J dropped 4 bases, with 12 bases sitting between them. CDR3 in amino acids: CASSFRPGSETQYF. The CDR3 DNA sequence: TGTGCCAGCAGCTTCAGGCCCGGATCAGAGACCCAGTACTTC.